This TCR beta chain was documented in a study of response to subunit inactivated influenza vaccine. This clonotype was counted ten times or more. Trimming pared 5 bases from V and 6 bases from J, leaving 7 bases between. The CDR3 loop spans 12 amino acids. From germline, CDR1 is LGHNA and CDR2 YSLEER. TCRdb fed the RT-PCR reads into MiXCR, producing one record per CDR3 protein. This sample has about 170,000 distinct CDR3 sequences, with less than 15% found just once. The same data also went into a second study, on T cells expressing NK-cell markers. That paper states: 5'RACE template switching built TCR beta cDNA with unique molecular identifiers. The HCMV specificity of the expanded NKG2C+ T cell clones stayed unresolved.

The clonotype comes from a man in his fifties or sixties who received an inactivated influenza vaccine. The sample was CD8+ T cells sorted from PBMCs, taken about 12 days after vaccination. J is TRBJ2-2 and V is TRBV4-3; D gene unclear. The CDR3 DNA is TGCGCCAGCAGCTACGGCCCCGGGGAGCTGTTTTTT. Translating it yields CASSYGPGELFF.